This TCR beta chain emerged from a study of T cell responses to AZD1222 COVID-19 vaccine. V lost 6 bases and J lost 0, with 9 bases in between. The CDR3 has 14 residues. Germline CDR1 MNHEY, CDR2 SVGAGI. Worth noting for this clone: Antigen: not known.

The study, taken as a whole, reports: White British people made up most donors, females outnumbered males, and clonal diversity was possibly underestimated. Regions 160-218 and 743-854 held dominance among vaccine-associated CD4 TCRs, which spanned spike.

Profiling relied on immunoSEQ multiplex PCR, and the TCRdb table lists in-frame clones only, not all of them. The sample has about 130,000 clones; approximately 91% are singletons. The receptor comes from an adult in good health. The chain uses TRBV6-5 and TRBJ1-5; TRBD1 is a possible D gene (5 bases). The source material was peripheral blood, sampled on day 0 of AZD1222 vaccination. The CDR3 DNA sequence: TGTGCCAGCAGCGCAGGGTTTAGCAATCAGCCCCAGCATTTT. This sequence encodes CASSAGFSNQPQHF.